The 22 T cell receptor beta chains reported below all come from one sample, sequenced in a study of cytomegalovirus exposure and HLA in healthy donors. PCR primers comprised 60 Vbeta and 13 Jbeta primers. Profiled with immunoSEQ multiplex PCR; TCRdb holds only in-frame clones, not every one. This sample has some 130,000 clones, with approximately 85% found just once. The sample was PBMCs. These receptor sequences come from a male donor in good health and CMV-seropositive.

V usage is TRBV7-2 and J usage is TRBJ2-3, with a possible D match to TRBD2 (6 bases). The ends were cut back, 5 bases at V and 2 bases at J, with 14 bases in the middle. From germline, CDR1 is SGHTA and CDR2 FQGNSA. The CDR3 covers 15 residues. The CDR3 loop reads CASSLGIAVTDTQYF. The CDR3 DNA reads TGTGCCAGCAGCCTTGGGATAGCGGTCACAGATACGCAGTATTTT.

The chain combines TRBV28 with TRBJ2-7, with a possible D match to TRBD1 (6 bases). This CDR3 spans 12 amino acids. CDR1 is MDHEN, CDR2 SYDVKM, per germline. V was trimmed by 6 bases and J by 4 bases, leaving 10 bases between them. The chain's CDR3 is CASRLGGYEQYF. The CDR3 DNA sequence: TGTGCCAGCAGACTAGGGGGATACGAGCAGTACTTC.

The chain has TRBV7-9 and TRBJ2-5; 12 positions match TRBD2. The germline gives CDR1 SEHNR, CDR2 FQNEAQ (reference sequence). CDR3 length: 16 residues. V shed 1 base, J shed 11 bases, and the junction held 11 bases outside the gene matches. Here the CDR3 DNA reads TGTGCCAGCAGCTTAGATCGACTAGCGGGAGTGGGTGAGCAGTACTTC. The encoded protein is CASSLDRLAGVGEQYF. Using reference TRBV7-9 and TRBJ2-5 for the parts outside the CDR3, the full variable domain is DTGVSQNPRHKITKRGQNVTFRCDPISEHNRLYWYRQTLGQGPEFLTYFQNEAQLEKSRLLSDRFSAERPKGSFSTLEIQRTEQGDSAMYLCASSLDRLAGVGEQYFGPGTRLLVL.

The chain recombines TRBV25-1 with TRBJ2-5, with a weak D call TRBD2 (6 bases). This CDR3 contains 11 residues. Germline assignment: CDR1 MGHDK and CDR2 SYGVNS. V lost 4 bases to trimming and J lost 7 bases, with 7 bases between them. CDR3 sequence reads: CASSVGGTQYF. The CDR3 coding sequence is TGTGCCAGCAGTGTCGGGGGGACCCAGTACTTC.

V gene TRBV10-3 combines with J gene TRBJ2-7; 12 bases match TRBD2. The V gene end was trimmed by 6 bases and the J gene end by 9 bases; junction bases not matched to a gene: 9. Per the germline V gene, CDR1 is ENHRY and CDR2 is SYGVKD. There are 14 residues in the CDR3. This CDR3 is CAIRSGLAGSGQYF. The CDR3, as DNA: TGTGCCATCAGATCGGGACTAGCGGGCTCAGGGCAGTACTTC.

This clone was detected a few times. The V gene is TRBV15, the J gene TRBJ1-5; weak D call: TRBD1 (6 bases). The CDR3 covers 15 residues. Germline CDR1 and CDR2: LNHNV and YYDKDF (reference sequence). V gave up 3 bases and J gave up 3 bases, with 12 bases separating them. The CDR3 protein is CATSSFRQDNQPQHF. The CDR3 nucleotides read TGTGCCACCAGCAGTTTTAGACAGGACAATCAGCCCCAGCATTTT.

Comment on this clone: Germline is not matched at one junction end, which may reflect a read error. The chain is built from TRBV30 and TRBJ2-4; 9 bases match TRBD2. Germline CDR1 and CDR2: GTSNPN and SVGIG (reference sequence). The CDR3 is 18 amino acids. The CDR3 bases are TGTGCCTGGAGTGAAAGGATGGCGGGAGGGCCAAGGGGGAACAGTCAGTACTTC. It yields the protein CAWSERMAGGPRGNSQYF.

The rearrangement uses TRBV10-3 and TRBJ2-5, with TRBD1 matching over 9 bases. There are 13 residues in the CDR3. The V and J ends lost 10 bases and 5 bases, in that order; junction bases with no gene match: 8. The V gene's germline CDR1 is ENHRY and CDR2 SYGVKD. This CDR3 reads CATTGGAEETQYF. CDR3 DNA sequence: TGTGCCACTACAGGGGGCGCGGAGGAGACCCAGTACTTC.

This chain links TRBV7-3 with TRBJ2-3, with 8 bases aligning to TRBD2. Unmatched junction bases numbered 5, after V lost 4 bases and J lost 2 bases. The CDR3 spans 15 residues. Germline CDR1 reads SGHTA; CDR2 reads FQGTGA. CDR3 amino acids: CASSSDGRDTDTQYF. The CDR3 DNA sequence: TGTGCCAGCAGCTCCGACGGGAGGGACACAGATACGCAGTATTTT. Full variable domain (remainder filled in from reference TRBV7-3 and TRBJ2-3): GAGVSQTPSNKVTEKGKYVELRCDPISGHTALYWYRQSLGQGPEFLIYFQGTGAADDSGLPNDRFFAVRPEGSVSTLKIQRTERGDSAVYLCASSSDGRDTDTQYFGPGTRLTVL.

This clone was observed once. The V gene is TRBV2, the J gene TRBJ1-2; tentatively, D is TRBD1 (5 bases). The CDR3 is 12 amino acids. Germline V lookup: CDR1 SNHLY, CDR2 FYNNEI. Trimming stripped 5 bases from V and 2 bases from J, with 6 bases between. CDR3 in amino acids: CASSQGNYGYTF. In nucleotides, the CDR3 is TGTGCCAGCAGTCAGGGAAACTATGGCTACACCTTC.

This sequence joins TRBV18 and TRBJ2-5; the D gene is possibly TRBD1 (7 bases). CDR3 length: 16 residues. The V gene's germline CDR1 is KGHSH and CDR2 LQKENI. V was pared by 4 bases and J by 0 bases, with 15 bases between. The CDR3 here is CASSRAGGTYQETQYF. The CDR3 coding sequence is TGTGCCAGCTCACGGGCAGGGGGGACATACCAAGAGACCCAGTACTTC.

The rearrangement joins TRBV7-9 to TRBJ2-7, with D tentatively TRBD2 (6 bases). The V and J ends lost 0 bases and 2 bases respectively, with 14 bases between them. The CDR3 covers 16 residues. Germline V gene data show CDR1 as SEHNR and CDR2 as FQNEAQ (reference sequence). The chain's CDR3 is CASSLAPAGLTYEQYF. The CDR3 nucleotides are TGTGCCAGCAGCTTAGCGCCAGCGGGCCTCACCTACGAGCAGTACTTC.

The chain's CDR3 is CASSQRLAGAGVYNEQFF. The CDR3 nucleotides are TGTGCCAGCAGCCAACGTCTAGCGGGAGCGGGGGTTTACAATGAGCAGTTCTTC. The chain links TRBV14 to TRBJ2-1, with 10 bases lining up with TRBD2. The ends lost 2 bases at V and 4 bases at J; junction bases unmatched: 11. CDR3 length: 18 residues. Germline CDR1 reads SGHDN; CDR2 reads FVKESK.

This chain joins TRBV7-9 and TRBJ2-3; the match to TRBD2 covers 8 bases. The germline V gene has CDR1 SEHNR and CDR2 FQNEAQ (reference sequence). The J segment lost 6 bases and the V segment lost 3 bases, leaving 8 bases of the junction unmatched. This CDR3 has 15 residues. The CDR3 region has the DNA TGTGCCAGCAGCTTTAGCCCCGGGGGGGTTGATACGCAGTATTTT. Its translation: CASSFSPGGVDTQYF. The variable domain in full, with the rest retrieved from reference TRBV7-9 and TRBJ2-3, is DTGVSQNPRHKITKRGQNVTFRCDPISEHNRLYWYRQTLGQGPEFLTYFQNEAQLEKSRLLSDRFSAERPKGSFSTLEIQRTEQGDSAMYLCASSFSPGGVDTQYFGPGTRLTVL.

The chain carries TRBV9 and TRBJ2-7; the match to TRBD2 covers 7 bases. CDR3 size: 15 residues. J gave up 2 bases and V 0 bases, and 5 bases lay outside the gene matches. In germline, CDR1 is SGDLS, CDR2 YYNGEE. CDR3 loop: CASSVGSGVAYEQYF. CDR3 bases: TGTGCCAGCAGCGTAGGGAGCGGGGTAGCCTACGAGCAGTACTTC.

In this sample, this clone turned up a few times. The chain employs TRBV7-9 and TRBJ2-7; a possible D gene is TRBD2 (6 bases). V lost 1 base to trimming and J lost 3 bases, with 16 bases between them. Germline V gene data show CDR1 as SEHNR and CDR2 as FQNEAQ (reference sequence). The CDR3 consists of 16 residues. CDR3 protein: CASSLGAGGTVYEQYF. The CDR3 coding sequence is TGTGCCAGCAGCTTAGGGGCGGGCGGGACCGTCTACGAGCAGTACTTC.

This chain joins TRBV15 and TRBJ1-2, with TRBD1 identical over 9 bases. This CDR3 has 15 amino acids. V lost 0 bases to trimming and J lost 6 bases; unmatched junction nucleotides: 5. Germline V gene data show CDR1 as LNHNV and CDR2 as YYDKDF (reference sequence). The CDR3, as DNA: TGTGCCACCAGCAGAGATCGGGGACAGGGAAATGGCTACACCTTC. Its protein product is CATSRDRGQGNGYTF.

CDR3: CASSQYSGSRDEQYF. As DNA, the CDR3 is TGTGCCAGCAGCCAATATAGCGGGAGTAGGGACGAGCAGTACTTC. The rearrangement uses TRBV4-2 and TRBJ2-7; TRBD2 matches 9 bases. The CDR3 sequence is 15 residues long. CDR1 is LGHNA, CDR2 YNFKEQ, per germline. V lost 2 bases, J lost 5 bases, and 7 bases stayed unmatched.

The sample holds a few counts of this clone. J is TRBJ2-2 and V is TRBV11-3; the match to TRBD2 covers 7 bases. CDR3 length: 16 residues. The V and J ends lost 5 bases and 1 base, in that order; junction bases with no gene match: 7. The V gene's germline CDR1 is SGHNT and CDR2 YENEEA. This chain's CDR3 is CASSRWEGLNTGELFF. The CDR3 nucleotides are TGTGCCAGCAGCAGGTGGGAGGGATTGAACACCGGGGAGCTGTTTTTT. The variable domain in full, with the rest retrieved from reference TRBV11-3 and TRBJ2-2, is EAGVVQSPRYKIIEKKQPVAFWCNPISGHNTLYWYLQNLGQGPELLIRYENEEAVDDSQLPKDRFSAERLKGVDSTLKIQPAELGDSAVYLCASSRWEGLNTGELFFGEGSRLTVL.

CDR3 residues: CAWSGRGGVNQPQHF. CDR3 DNA sequence: TGTGCCTGGAGCGGGAGAGGGGGCGTCAATCAGCCCCAGCATTTT. This chain connects TRBV30 to TRBJ1-5; 7 nucleotides match TRBD1. CDR1 GTSNPN and CDR2 SVGIG come from the germline V gene (reference sequence). Trimming cost V 3 bases and J 3 bases; bases outside gene matches: 8. There are 15 residues in the CDR3. Filled out from reference TRBV30 and TRBJ1-5, the complete variable domain reads SQTIHQWPATLVQPVGSPLSLECTVEGTSNPNLYWYRQAAGRGLQLLFYSVGIGQISSEVPQNLSASRPQDRQFILSSKKLLLSDSGFYLCAWSGRGGVNQPQHFGDGTRLSIL.

This rearrangement joins TRBV2 to TRBJ2-5, with 12 nucleotides matching TRBD1. This CDR3 spans 13 amino acids. Germline loops: CDR1 SNHLY, CDR2 FYNNEI. Trimming removed 8 bases from V and 6 bases from J; junction bases left unmatched: 4. The CDR3 DNA follows: TGTGCCAGCGGGGGACAGGGGGCTCAGACCCAGTACTTC. Translating it yields CASGGQGAQTQYF.

V gene TRBV4-2 combines with J gene TRBJ1-1; 7 bases are a match to TRBD1. This CDR3 is 14 amino acids long. Looked up from germline, CDR1 is LGHNA and CDR2 is YNFKEQ. The junction had 8 bases not matched to a gene; V was cut back by 1 base and J by 9 bases. CDR3 coding DNA: TGTGCCAGCAGCCAAGGAGGACAGGCCGCCCAAGCTTTCTTT. It yields the protein CASSQGGQAAQAFF.